The clone carrying this T cell receptor (beta chain) was seen repeatedly, ten times or more. The antigen is undetermined. The CDR3 runs 16 residues. Germline V lookup: CDR1 SEHNR, CDR2 FQNEAQ (reference sequence). Losses at the gene ends were 1 base for V and 2 bases for J; bases not matched to a gene: 3. Quantitative molecular-barcoded 5'-RACE generated the TCR beta libraries. TCRdb passed the 5' RACE reads through MiXCR, listing each CDR3 protein once. This table has about 510,000 distinct CDR3 sequences, about 5.7% appearing once. The sample is drawn from a study of CD8 T cells in ankylosing spondylitis. The study's findings and limits: Seemingly characteristic of ankylosing spondylitis blood was a TCR beta motif consisting of roughly 8 highly homologous variants. In reactive arthritis synovial fluid and blood, some motif variants had been reported before. The disease-linked clones had a CD8+ phenotype and low blood frequencies. Enrichment of disease-linked clones was reportedly significant in matched ankylosing spondylitis synovial fluid.

The rearrangement uses TRBV7-9 and TRBJ1-5; 9 positions agree with TRBD1. The clonotype comes from a male donor with ankylosing spondylitis. Source material: blood, either unsorted or a sorted T cell fraction (not recorded which). CDR3 region: CASSLGGQGGNQPQHF. The CDR3 region has the DNA TGTGCCAGCAGCTTAGGGGGACAGGGAGGCAATCAGCCCCAGCATTTT.